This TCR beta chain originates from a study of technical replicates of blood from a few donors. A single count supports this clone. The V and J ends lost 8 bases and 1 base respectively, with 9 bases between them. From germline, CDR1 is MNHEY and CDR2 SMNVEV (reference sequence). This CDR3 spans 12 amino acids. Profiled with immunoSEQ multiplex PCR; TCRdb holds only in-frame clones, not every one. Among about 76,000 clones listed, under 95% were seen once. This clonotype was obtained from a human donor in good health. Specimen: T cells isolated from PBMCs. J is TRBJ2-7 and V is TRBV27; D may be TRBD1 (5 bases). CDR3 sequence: CASRDRSYEQYF. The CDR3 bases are TGTGCCAGCCGAGACAGATCCTACGAGCAGTACTTC.